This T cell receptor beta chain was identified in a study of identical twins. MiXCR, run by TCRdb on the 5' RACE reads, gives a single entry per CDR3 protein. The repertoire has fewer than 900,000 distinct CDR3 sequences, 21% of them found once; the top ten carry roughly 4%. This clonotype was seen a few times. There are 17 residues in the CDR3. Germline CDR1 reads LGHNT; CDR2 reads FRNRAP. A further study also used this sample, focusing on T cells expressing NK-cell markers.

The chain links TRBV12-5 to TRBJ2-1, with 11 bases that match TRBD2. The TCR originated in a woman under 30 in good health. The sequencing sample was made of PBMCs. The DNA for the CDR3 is TGTGCCTGCTCCCAGGAGGTAGCGGGGGGGCCTGGTAGTGAGCAGTTCTTC. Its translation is CACSQEVAGGPGSEQFF.